This note documents a single TCR beta chain sequence. This sample was included in a study of T cell responses to AZD1222 COVID-19 vaccine. V lost 4 bases to trimming and J lost 4 bases, with 23 bases between them. From germline, CDR1 is SGHTS and CDR2 YDEGEE. The CDR3 spans 17 residues. Clones were read by immunoSEQ multiplex PCR, and TCRdb kept only the in-frame ones, dropping some. The repertoire holds roughly 180,000 clones, with about 95% as singletons. Sequences were derived from peripheral blood, sampled on day 0 of AZD1222 vaccination. The chain joins TRBV5-8 to TRBJ1-1; D is unclear. The origin of this receptor is an adult in good health. The CDR3 region is CASSRLLTQRRVTEAFF. The DNA for the CDR3 is TGTGCCAGCAGCCGATTGCTGACCCAACGAAGGGTCACTGAAGCTTTCTTT.